The entry below gives a single TCR beta chain sequence along with its context. The CDR3 spans 15 residues. The V end was cut by 1 base, the J end by 0 bases, with 9 bases between. Germline CDR1 SGHAT, CDR2 FQNNGV. TCRdb re-analysed the RT-PCR reads in MiXCR, keeping a single row per CDR3 protein. The sample carries about 680,000 distinct CDR3 sequences, over 12% recorded once. Sequencing was done on a sample of memory CD4+ T cells from blood. The receptor's source is a female donor in good health, serving as a healthy control. The chain recombines TRBV11-2 with TRBJ1-1, with D tentatively TRBD1 (5 bases). The CDR3 loop reads CASSLGGAMNTEAFF. The CDR3 DNA is TGTGCCAGCAGCTTAGGCGGGGCCATGAACACTGAAGCTTTCTTT.